A selection of T cell receptor beta chains follows, all from one sample in a study of blood T cell repertoires in COVID-19. Sequenced by immunoSEQ multiplex PCR; TCRdb stores in-frame clones only, minus some. In the table there are around 300,000 clones, 88% of which are singletons. Sample: peripheral blood. These receptors were collected from a woman between 45 and 60 years old with active or convalescent COVID-19. The CDR3 runs from the conserved cysteine through the conserved F or W. Each record gives: V gene, clone size, J gene, CDR3 protein. Rows may omit the clone size; those that give it use once, few, many or a size class.

>TRBV7-6|NA|TRBJ2-2
CASSLTGATLVGELFF
>TRBV12-3/TRBV12-4|NA|TRBJ1-2
CASSPRENYGYTF
>TRBV28|NA|TRBJ2-7
CASSLPGRQGDLGEQYF
>TRBV5-8|once|TRBJ2-3
CASSPTGMGQYF
>TRBV19|NA|TRBJ1-5
CASSIGPGVQPQHF
>TRBV12-3/TRBV12-4|once|TRBJ1-2
CASSLETGYGYTF
>TRBV19|NA|TRBJ1-2
CASSIGRGNYGYTF
>TRBV19|NA|TRBJ2-1
CASSPRDRAQFF
>TRBV4-2|NA|TRBJ2-2
CASSQPGLAGGPYTGELFF
>TRBV5-5|once|TRBJ2-3
CASSFGLAGTVTDTQYF
>TRBV27|NA|TRBJ2-7
CASSPTGTRLNEQYF
>TRBV30|once|TRBJ2-4
CAWSAHERPKNIQYF
>TRBV9|NA|TRBJ1-2
CASGGQGNYGYTF
>TRBV7-9|once|TRBJ2-1
CASTPAGGRNTFYNEQFF
>TRBV5-1|NA|TRBJ2-3
CASSLRGQSTDTQYF
>TRBV5-4|NA|TRBJ2-3
CASSGKQGAPGDTQYF
>TRBV28|NA|TRBJ1-1
CASSLGRNTEAFF
>TRBV4-2|NA|TRBJ1-1
CASSQGTGGADTEAFF
>TRBV28|NA|TRBJ2-6
CASSWSSGANVLTF
>TRBV12-5|NA|TRBJ1-1
CASGGTGMNTEAFF
>TRBV20-1|NA|TRBJ2-3
CSARVVDTQYF
>TRBV5-1|NA|TRBJ2-7
CASSSLQGADYEQYF
>TRBV24-1|NA|TRBJ1-5
CATSDPGTGGQPQHF
>TRBV30|NA|TRBJ1-5
CAWSEGQLQPQHF
>TRBV27|NA|TRBJ2-5
CASSLSARTGEETQYF
>TRBV7-2|once|TRBJ2-5
CASSFRQGETQYF
>TRBV5-4|NA|TRBJ2-1
CASSAPQARNEQFF
>TRBV2|NA|TRBJ2-3
CASSDLSSGGIAKDTQYF
>TRBV7-3|NA|TRBJ2-6
CASSRTGSRPGANVLTF
>TRBV30|NA|TRBJ1-5
CAWGGTGEGDQPQHF
>TRBV24-1|once|TRBJ2-1
CATGQREASYNEQFF
>TRBV11-2|NA|TRBJ1-4
CASSAGTVPRGKLFF
>TRBV30|once|TRBJ2-7
CACRQGYEQYF
>TRBV7-3|once|TRBJ2-1
CASSLLAGGNYNEQFF
>TRBV27|NA|TRBJ2-1
CASTLGLAGANEQFF
>TRBV27|NA|TRBJ2-3
CASSPGRHGGPSTDTQYF
>TRBV19|NA|TRBJ1-4
CASSIARGTNEKLFF
>TRBV2|NA|TRBJ2-7
CASKEETGFYEQYF
>TRBV18|NA|TRBJ2-5
CASSPRGGEETQYF
>TRBV29-1|NA|TRBJ2-7
CSVAASGYEQYF
>TRBV30|NA|TRBJ1-1
CAFRTGAKTEAFF
>TRBV19|NA|TRBJ1-5
CASSGGTGENQPQHF